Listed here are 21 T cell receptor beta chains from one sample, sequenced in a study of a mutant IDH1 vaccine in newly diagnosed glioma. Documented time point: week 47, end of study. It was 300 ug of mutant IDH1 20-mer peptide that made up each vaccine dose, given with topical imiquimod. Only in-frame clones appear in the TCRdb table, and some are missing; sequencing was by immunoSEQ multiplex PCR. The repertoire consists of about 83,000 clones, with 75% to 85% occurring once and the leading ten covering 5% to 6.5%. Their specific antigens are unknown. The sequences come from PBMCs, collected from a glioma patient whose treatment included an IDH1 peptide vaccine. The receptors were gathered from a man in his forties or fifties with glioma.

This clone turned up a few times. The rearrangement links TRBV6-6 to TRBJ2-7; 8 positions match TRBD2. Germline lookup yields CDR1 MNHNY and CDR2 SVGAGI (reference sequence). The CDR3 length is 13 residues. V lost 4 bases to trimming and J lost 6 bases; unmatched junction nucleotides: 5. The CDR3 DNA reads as TGTGCCAGCAGTTTCCTCAGCGGGAGCGAGCAGTACTTC. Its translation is CASSFLSGSEQYF.

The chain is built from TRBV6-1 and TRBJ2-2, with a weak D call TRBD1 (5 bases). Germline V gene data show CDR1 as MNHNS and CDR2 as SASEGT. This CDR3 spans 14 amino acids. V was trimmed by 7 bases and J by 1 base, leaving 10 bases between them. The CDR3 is CASTPTVNTGELFF. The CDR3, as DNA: TGTGCCAGCACCCCGACAGTGAACACCGGGGAGCTGTTTTTT.

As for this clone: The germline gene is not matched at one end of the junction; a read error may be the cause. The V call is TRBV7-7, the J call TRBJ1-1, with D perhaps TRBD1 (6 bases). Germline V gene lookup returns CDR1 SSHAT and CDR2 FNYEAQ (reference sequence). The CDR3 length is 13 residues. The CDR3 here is CASSLTGNTEAFF. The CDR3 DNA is TGTGCTAGCAGCTTGACAGGGAACACTGAAGCTTTCTTT.

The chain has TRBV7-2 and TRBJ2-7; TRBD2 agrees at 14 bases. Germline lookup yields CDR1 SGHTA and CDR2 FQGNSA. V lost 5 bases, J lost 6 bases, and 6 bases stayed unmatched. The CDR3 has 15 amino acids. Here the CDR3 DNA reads TGTGCCAGCAGCCACGGGACTAGCGGGAGCGCCGAGCAGTACTTC. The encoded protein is CASSHGTSGSAEQYF.

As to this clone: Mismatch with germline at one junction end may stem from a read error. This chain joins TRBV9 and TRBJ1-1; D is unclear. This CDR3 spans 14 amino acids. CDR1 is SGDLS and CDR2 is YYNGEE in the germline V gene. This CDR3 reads CASNVVMGDTEAFF. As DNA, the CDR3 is TGTGCCAGCAACGTAGTGATGGGAGACACTGAAGCTTTCTTT.

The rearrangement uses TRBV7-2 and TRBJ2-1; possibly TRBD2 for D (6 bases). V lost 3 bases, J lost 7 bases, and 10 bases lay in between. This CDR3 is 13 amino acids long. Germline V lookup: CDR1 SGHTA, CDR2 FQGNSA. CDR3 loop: CASSLRSGNEQFF. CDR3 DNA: TGTGCCAGCAGCTTGAGGAGCGGGAATGAGCAGTTCTTC.

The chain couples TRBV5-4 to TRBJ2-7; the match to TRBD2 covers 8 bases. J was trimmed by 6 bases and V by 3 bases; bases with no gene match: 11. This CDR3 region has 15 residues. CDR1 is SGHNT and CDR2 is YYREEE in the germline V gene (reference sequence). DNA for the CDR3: TGTGCCAGCAGCTCACCTCCAGCGGGAGCTGGCGAGCAGTACTTC. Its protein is CASSSPPAGAGEQYF.

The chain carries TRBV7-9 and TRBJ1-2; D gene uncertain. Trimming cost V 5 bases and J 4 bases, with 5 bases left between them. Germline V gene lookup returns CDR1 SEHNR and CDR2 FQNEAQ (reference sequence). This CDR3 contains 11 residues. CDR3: CASSPTYGYTF. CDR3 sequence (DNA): TGTGCCAGCAGCCCAACCTATGGCTACACCTTC.

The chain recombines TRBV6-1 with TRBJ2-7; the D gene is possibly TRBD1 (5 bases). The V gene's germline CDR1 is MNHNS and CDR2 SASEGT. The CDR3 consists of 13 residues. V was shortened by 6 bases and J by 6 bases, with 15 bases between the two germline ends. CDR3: CASSELRGGEQYF. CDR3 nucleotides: TGTGCCAGCAGCGAATTAAGGGGCGGCGAGCAGTACTTC.

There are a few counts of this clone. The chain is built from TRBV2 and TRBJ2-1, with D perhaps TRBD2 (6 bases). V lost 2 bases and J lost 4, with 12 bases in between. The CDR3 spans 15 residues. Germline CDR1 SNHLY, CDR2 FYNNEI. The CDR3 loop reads CASSETGDLYNEQFF. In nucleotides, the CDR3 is TGTGCCAGCAGTGAAACGGGAGACCTATACAATGAGCAGTTCTTC. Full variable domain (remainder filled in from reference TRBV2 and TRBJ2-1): EPEVTQTPSHQVTQMGQEVILRCVPISNHLYFYWYRQILGQKVEFLVSFYNNEISEKSEIFDDQFSVERPDGSNFTLKIRSTKLEDSAMYFCASSETGDLYNEQFFGPGTRLTVL.

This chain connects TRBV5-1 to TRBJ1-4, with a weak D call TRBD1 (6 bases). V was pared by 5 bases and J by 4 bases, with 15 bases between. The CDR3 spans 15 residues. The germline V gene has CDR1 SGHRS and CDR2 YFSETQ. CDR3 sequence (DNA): TGCGCCAGCAGTTTTAATTCAGGGGATAATGAAAAACTGTTTTTT. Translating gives CASSFNSGDNEKLFF.

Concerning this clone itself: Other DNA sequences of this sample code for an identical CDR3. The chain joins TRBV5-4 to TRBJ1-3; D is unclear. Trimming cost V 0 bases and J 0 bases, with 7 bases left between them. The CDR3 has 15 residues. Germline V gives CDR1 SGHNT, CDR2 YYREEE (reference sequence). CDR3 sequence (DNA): TGTGCCAGCAGCTTGGCGATCCCCTCTGGAAACACCATATATTTT. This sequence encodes CASSLAIPSGNTIYF.

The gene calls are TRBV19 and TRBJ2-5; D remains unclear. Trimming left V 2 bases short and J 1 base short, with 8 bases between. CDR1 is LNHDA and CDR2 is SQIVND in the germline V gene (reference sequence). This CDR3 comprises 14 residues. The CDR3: CASSINRLQETQYF. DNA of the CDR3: TGTGCCAGTAGTATAAATAGACTCCAAGAGACCCAGTACTTC.

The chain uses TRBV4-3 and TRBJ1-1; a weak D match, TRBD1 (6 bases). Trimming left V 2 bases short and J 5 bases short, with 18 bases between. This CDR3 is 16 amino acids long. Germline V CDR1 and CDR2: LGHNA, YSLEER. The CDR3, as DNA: TGCGCCAGCAGCCAAACAATCCTAGGGGGGTTGACTGAAGCTTTCTTT. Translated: CASSQTILGGLTEAFF.

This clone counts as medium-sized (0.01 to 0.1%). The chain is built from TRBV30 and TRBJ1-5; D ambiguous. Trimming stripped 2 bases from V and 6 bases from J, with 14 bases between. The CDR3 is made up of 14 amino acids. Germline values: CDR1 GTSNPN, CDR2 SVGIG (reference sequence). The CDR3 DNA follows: TGTGCCTGGAGTTTGGGTAGTCGGAGTCAGCCCCAGCATTTT. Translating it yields CAWSLGSRSQPQHF. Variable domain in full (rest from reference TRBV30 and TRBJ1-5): SQTIHQWPATLVQPVGSPLSLECTVEGTSNPNLYWYRQAAGRGLQLLFYSVGIGQISSEVPQNLSASRPQDRQFILSSKKLLLSDSGFYLCAWSLGSRSQPQHFGDGTRLSIL.

The CDR3 sequence: CASSDGSHSNQPQHF. In DNA form, the CDR3 reads TGTGCCAGCAGTGATGGTAGTCATAGCAATCAGCCCCAGCATTTT. The rearrangement uses TRBV6-1 and TRBJ1-5; D unresolved. Germline V gene lookup returns CDR1 MNHNS and CDR2 SASEGT. The CDR3 is made up of 15 amino acids. V lost 3 bases, J lost 0 bases, and 9 bases lay in between.

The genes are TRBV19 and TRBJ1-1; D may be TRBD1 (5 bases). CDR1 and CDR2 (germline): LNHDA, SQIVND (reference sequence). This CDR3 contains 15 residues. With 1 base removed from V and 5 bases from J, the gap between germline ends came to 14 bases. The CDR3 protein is CASSIGGSLETEAFF. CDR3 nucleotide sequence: TGTGCCAGTAGTATAGGGGGCAGTCTGGAAACTGAAGCTTTCTTT.

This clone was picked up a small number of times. This CDR3 is CASSQVLAGATRTQYF. The CDR3 DNA reads TGTGCCAGCAGCCAAGTGCTAGCGGGGGCCACCCGGACCCAGTACTTC. V gene TRBV14 combines with J gene TRBJ2-5, with TRBD2 matching 10 bases. The CDR3 length is 16 residues. Germline V gene data show CDR1 as SGHDN and CDR2 as FVKESK. V shed 1 base and J 7 bases; nucleotides not matched to a gene: 9.

The CDR3 DNA follows: TGTGCCAGCAGCTTAGCGGGAGCAGATACGCAGTATTTT. Translated: CASSLAGADTQYF. The V call is TRBV7-8, the J call TRBJ2-3, with TRBD2 as a possible D gene (5 bases). Germline CDR1 reads SGHVS; CDR2 reads FQNEAQ. The CDR3 is 13 residues long. V was shortened by 0 bases and J by 4 bases, with 5 bases between the two germline ends.

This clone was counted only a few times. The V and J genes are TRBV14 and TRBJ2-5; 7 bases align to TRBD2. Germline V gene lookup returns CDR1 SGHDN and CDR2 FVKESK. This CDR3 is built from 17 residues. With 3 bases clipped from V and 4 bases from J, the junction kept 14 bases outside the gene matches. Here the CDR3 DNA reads TGTGCCAGCAGCCATCTTCTCGCGGGAGAAGGTCGAGAGACCCAGTACTTC. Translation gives CASSHLLAGEGRETQYF.

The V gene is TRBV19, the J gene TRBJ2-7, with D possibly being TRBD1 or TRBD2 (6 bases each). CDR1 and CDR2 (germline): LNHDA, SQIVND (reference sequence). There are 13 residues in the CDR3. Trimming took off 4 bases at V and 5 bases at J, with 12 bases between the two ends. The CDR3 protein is CASSTIGGDEQYF. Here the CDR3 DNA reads TGTGCCAGTAGTACTATCGGGGGCGACGAGCAGTACTTC.